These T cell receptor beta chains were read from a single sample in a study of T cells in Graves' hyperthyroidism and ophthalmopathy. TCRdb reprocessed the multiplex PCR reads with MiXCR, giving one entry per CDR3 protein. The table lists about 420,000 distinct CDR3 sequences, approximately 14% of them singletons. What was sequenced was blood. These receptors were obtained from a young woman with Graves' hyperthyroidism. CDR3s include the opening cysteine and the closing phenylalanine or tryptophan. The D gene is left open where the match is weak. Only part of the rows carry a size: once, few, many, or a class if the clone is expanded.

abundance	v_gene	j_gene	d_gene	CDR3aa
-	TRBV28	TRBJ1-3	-	CATSRRGHGNTIYF
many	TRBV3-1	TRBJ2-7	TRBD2	CASSQVGLAKREQYF
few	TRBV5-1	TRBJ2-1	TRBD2	CASSSLGGGAGTSVRNEQFF
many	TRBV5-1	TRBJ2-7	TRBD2	CASSLGPGGVYEQYF
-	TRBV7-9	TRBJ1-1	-	CASSSPGRGTGQEAFF
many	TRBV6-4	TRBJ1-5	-	CASSDGENQPQHF
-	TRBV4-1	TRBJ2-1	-	CASSQVLHNEQFF
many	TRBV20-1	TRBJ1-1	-	CSARDPSGTSEAFF
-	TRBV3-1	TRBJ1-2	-	CASSPGASYGYTF
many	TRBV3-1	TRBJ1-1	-	CASSQRGRGEAFF
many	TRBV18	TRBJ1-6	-	CASSPAQNYNSPLHF
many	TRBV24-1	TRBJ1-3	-	CATSDPKELGNTIYF
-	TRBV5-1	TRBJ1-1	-	CASSNGPEAFF
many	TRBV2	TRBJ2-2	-	CASAASERELFF
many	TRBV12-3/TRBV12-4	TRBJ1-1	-	CASTERYRGYRAEAFF
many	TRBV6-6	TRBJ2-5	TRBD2	CASSYGGLAGTQYF